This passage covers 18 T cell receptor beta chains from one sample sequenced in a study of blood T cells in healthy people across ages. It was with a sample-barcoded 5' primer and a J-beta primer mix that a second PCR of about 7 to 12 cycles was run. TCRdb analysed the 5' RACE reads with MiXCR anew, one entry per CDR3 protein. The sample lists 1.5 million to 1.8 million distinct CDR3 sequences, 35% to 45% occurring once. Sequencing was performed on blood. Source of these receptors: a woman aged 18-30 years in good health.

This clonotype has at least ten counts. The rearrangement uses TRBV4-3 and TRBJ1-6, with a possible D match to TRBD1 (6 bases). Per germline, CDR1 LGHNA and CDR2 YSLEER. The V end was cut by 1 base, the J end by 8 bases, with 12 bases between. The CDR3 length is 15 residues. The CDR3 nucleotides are TGCGCCAGCAGCCAAGGTGGGGGGCGCGATTCACCCCTCCACTTT. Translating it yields CASSQGGGRDSPLHF.

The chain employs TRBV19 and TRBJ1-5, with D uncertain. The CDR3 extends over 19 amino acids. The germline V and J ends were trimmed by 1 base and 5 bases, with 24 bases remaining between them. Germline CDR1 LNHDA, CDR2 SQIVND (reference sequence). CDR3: CASSIVRNIYYLEDQPQHF. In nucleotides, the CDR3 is TGTGCCAGTAGTATAGTAAGGAACATATACTATTTGGAAGATCAGCCCCAGCATTTT.

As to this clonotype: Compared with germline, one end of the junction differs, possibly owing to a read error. DNA for the CDR3: TGCGTCAGCAGCCAGGGAGACAGGGATTACACTGAAGCTTTCTTT. As protein: CVSSQGDRDYTEAFF. The gene calls are TRBV4-1 and TRBJ1-1, with 7 bases identical to TRBD1. The germline V gene has CDR1 MGHRA and CDR2 YSYEKL. The CDR3 loop spans 15 amino acids.

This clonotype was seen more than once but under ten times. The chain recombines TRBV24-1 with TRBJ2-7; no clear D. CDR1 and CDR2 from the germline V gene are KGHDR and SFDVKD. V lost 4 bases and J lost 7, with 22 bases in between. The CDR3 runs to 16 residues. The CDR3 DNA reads TGTGCCACCAGTGAATTTGGTCTACCCCCGGGTAATGAGCAGTACTTC. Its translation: CATSEFGLPPGNEQYF.

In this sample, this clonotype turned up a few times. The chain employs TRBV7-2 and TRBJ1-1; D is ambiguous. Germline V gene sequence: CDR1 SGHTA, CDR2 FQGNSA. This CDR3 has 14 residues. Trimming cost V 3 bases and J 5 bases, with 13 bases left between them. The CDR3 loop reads CASSFPGRGTEAFF. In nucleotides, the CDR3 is TGTGCCAGCAGCTTCCCCGGTCGAGGAACTGAAGCTTTCTTT. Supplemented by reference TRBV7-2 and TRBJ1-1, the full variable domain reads GAGVSQSPSNKVTEKGKDVELRCDPISGHTALYWYRQSLGQGLEFLIYFQGNSAPDKSGLPSDRFSAERTGGSVSTLTIQRTQQEDSAVYLCASSFPGRGTEAFFGQGTRLTVV.

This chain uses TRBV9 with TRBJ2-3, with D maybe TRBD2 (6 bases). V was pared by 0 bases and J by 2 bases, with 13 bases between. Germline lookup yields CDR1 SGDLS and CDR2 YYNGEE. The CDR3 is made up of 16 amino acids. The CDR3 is CASSVAGGASTDTQYF. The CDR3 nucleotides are TGTGCCAGCAGCGTAGCGGGCGGGGCGTCCACAGATACGCAGTATTTT.

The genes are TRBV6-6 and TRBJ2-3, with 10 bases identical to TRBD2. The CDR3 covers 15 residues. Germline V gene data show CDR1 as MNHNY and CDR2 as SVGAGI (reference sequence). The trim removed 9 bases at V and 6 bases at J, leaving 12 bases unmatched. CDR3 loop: CASTERGGFLDTQYF. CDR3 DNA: TGTGCCAGTACCGAGCGGGGGGGTTTTTTGGATACGCAGTATTTT.

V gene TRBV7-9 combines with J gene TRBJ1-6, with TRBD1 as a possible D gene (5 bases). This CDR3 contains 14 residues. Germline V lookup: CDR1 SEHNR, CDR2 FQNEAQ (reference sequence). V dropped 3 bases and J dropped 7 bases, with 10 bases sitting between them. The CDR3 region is CASSFQGLNSPLHF. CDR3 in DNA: TGTGCCAGCAGCTTTCAGGGTCTGAATTCACCCCTCCACTTT.

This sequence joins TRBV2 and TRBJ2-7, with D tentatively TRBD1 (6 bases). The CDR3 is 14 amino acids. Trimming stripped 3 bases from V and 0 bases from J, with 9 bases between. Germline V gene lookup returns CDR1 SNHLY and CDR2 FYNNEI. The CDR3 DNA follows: TGTGCCAGCAGTGACCCAGGGGCCTCCTACGAGCAGTACTTC. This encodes CASSDPGASYEQYF.

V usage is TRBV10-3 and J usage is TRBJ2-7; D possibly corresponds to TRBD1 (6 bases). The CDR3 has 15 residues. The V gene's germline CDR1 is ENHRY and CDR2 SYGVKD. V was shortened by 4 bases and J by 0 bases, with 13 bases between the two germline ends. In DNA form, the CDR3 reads TGTGCCATCAGTGGGGGCAGGGGAGCCTCCTACGAGCAGTACTTC. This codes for CAISGGRGASYEQYF.

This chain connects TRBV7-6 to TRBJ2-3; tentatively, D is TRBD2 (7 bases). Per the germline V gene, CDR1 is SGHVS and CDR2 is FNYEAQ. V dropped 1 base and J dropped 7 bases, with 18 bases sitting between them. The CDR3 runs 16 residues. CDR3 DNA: TGTGCCAGCAGCTTAGATGGCGGGGGCGGTGGAAATACGCAGTATTTT. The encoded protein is CASSLDGGGGGNTQYF.

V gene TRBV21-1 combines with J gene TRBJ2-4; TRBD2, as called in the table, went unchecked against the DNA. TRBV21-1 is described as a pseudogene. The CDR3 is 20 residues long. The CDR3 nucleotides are TGTGCCAGCAGCAAAAGCCAAGAGGGCGGAGTTTCAATAGTCAAAAACATTCAGTACTTC. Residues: CASSKSQEGGVSIVKNIQYF.

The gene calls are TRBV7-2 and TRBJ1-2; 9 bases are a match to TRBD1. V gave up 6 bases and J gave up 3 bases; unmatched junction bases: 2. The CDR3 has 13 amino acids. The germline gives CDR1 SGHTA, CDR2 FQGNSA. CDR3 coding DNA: TGTGCCAGCAGGGACAGGGGTTACTATGGCTACACCTTC. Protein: CASRDRGYYGYTF.

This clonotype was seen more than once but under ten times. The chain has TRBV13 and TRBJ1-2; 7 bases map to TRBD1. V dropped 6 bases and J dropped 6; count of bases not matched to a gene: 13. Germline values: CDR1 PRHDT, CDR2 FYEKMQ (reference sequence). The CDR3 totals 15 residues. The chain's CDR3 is CASRPAYRGWNGYTF. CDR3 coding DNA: TGTGCCAGCAGACCAGCTTACAGGGGATGGAATGGCTACACCTTC.

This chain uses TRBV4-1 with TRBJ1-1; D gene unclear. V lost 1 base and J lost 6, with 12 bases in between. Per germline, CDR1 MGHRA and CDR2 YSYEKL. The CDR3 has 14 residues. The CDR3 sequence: CASSQVATGAEAFF. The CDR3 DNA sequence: TGCGCCAGCAGCCAAGTTGCTACTGGCGCTGAAGCTTTCTTT.

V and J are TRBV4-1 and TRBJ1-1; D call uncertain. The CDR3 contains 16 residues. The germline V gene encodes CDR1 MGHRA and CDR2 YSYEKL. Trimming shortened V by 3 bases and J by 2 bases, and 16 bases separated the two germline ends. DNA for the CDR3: TGCGCCAGCAGCCACGACGTCGGCACTAGAAACACTGAAGCTTTCTTT. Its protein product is CASSHDVGTRNTEAFF.

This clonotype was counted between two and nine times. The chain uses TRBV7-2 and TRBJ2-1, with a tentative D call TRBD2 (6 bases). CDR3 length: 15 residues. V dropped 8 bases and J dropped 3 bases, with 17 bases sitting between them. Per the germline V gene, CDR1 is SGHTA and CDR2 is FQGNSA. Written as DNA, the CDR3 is TGTGCCAGCGGCATGAGGCGGGATCTCTACAATGAGCAGTTCTTC. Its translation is CASGMRRDLYNEQFF.

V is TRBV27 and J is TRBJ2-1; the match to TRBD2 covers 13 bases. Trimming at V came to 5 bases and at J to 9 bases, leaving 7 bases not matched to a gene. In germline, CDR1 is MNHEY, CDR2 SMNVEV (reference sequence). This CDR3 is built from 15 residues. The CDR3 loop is CASSPTSGRFSEQFF. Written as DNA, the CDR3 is TGTGCCAGCAGTCCGACTAGCGGGAGGTTCTCTGAGCAGTTCTTC.